The 15 T cell receptor beta chains given below trace back to one sample, sequenced in a study of T cells expressing NK-cell markers. After re-calling the 5' RACE reads, TCRdb lists one entry per CDR3 protein, DNA absent. The sample has 300,000 to 450,000 distinct CDR3 sequences, and its top ten clones hold roughly 5.2%. Sequenced material: blood T cells: a sorted CD56 or NKG2C T cell subset, CD4+ or CD8+ T cells, or bulk PBMC T cells (not recorded which). All receptors derive from a man aged 18-75 years in good health.

This sequence joins TRBV5-6 and TRBJ2-7; lacking DNA, the TRBD1 call made by TCRdb goes unchecked. CDR1 is SGHDT and CDR2 is YYEEEE in the germline V gene. The CDR3 runs to 16 residues. The CDR3 loop reads CASSLGVGTGVSEQYF.

The chain employs TRBV5-6 and TRBJ2-7; TCRdb indicates TRBD2, and absent DNA this call remains unverified. The CDR3 contains 15 residues. Germline V lookup: CDR1 SGHDT, CDR2 YYEEEE. The CDR3 protein is CASTSVAGFSYEQYF.

This chain uses TRBV3-1 with TRBJ2-3; TCRdb's D call of TRBD1 is untestable without DNA. The germline gives CDR1 LGHDT, CDR2 YNNKEL (reference sequence). CDR3 length: 15 amino acids. The CDR3 protein is CASSPGLGGTDTQYF.

The gene calls are TRBV12-3 or TRBV12-4 and TRBJ1-2; without DNA, the TCRdb call of TRBD1 cannot be checked. The CDR3 extends over 15 amino acids. The CDR3 here is CASSFNSGGSFGYTF.

V and J are TRBV2 and TRBJ2-1; TCRdb selects TRBD1, and the lack of DNA leaves this call unchecked. The length of the CDR3 is 15 residues. Germline CDR1 SNHLY, CDR2 FYNNEI. The CDR3: CASSVQGGAGNEQFF.

The V call is TRBV15, the J call TRBJ2-3; TCRdb's D call of TRBD2 is untestable without DNA. Germline V CDR1 and CDR2: LNHNV, YYDKDF (reference sequence). This CDR3 has 16 residues. CDR3 protein: CATSRDPSGAGDTQYF. Full variable domain (rest looked up from reference TRBV15 and TRBJ2-3): DAMVIQNPRYQVTQFGKPVTLSCSQTLNHNVMYWYQQKSSQAPKLLFHYYDKDFNNEADTPDNFQSRRPNTSFCFLDIRSPGLGDTAMYLCATSRDPSGAGDTQYFGPGTRLTVL.

The rearrangement joins TRBV5-1 to TRBJ1-2; as DNA is missing, the TRBD1 call by TCRdb cannot be tested. There are 14 residues in the CDR3. Germline CDR1 is SGHRS and CDR2 is YFSETQ. The CDR3 sequence is CANRLTGGTYGYTF.

The chain joins TRBV12-3 or TRBV12-4 to TRBJ2-7; TCRdb returns TRBD1, unconfirmable since there is no DNA. This CDR3 has 17 residues. The CDR3 reads CASSLSRGTVFSYEQYF.

J is TRBJ2-3 and V is TRBV12-3 or TRBV12-4. The CDR3 sequence is 15 residues long. This CDR3 reads CASSTRTGTRYTQYF.

The chain employs TRBV25-1 and TRBJ2-5. There are 15 residues in the CDR3. The germline gives CDR1 MGHDK, CDR2 SYGVNS. This CDR3 reads CASSEVHALGETQYF. The complete variable domain, with remaining parts taken from reference TRBV25-1 and TRBJ2-5, reads EADIYQTPRYLVIGTGKKITLECSQTMGHDKMYWYQQDPGMELHLIHYSYGVNSTEKGDLSSESTVSRIRTEHFPLTLESARPSHTSQYLCASSEVHALGETQYFGPGTRLLVL.

This chain joins TRBV7-9 and TRBJ2-3; there is no DNA to check the TCRdb D call of TRBD2. The CDR3 is 16 residues long. Germline CDR1 and CDR2: SEHNR and FQNEAQ (reference sequence). CDR3 sequence: CASSPRWTSGTDTQYF.

The CDR3 region is CSARVAGFYYEQYF. The chain joins TRBV20-1 to TRBJ2-7; TCRdb reports TRBD1, a call that lacks DNA to check it against. Germline CDR1 reads DFQATT; CDR2 reads SNEGSKA (reference sequence). This CDR3 is built from 14 residues.

The V call is TRBV6-2 or TRBV6-3, the J call TRBJ2-5; TCRdb proposes TRBD2, but this gene call is untestable without DNA. The germline V gene encodes CDR1 MNHEY and CDR2 SVGEGT. The CDR3 spans 15 residues. CDR3: CASSPYRTGWETQYF.

The chain is built from TRBV11-2 and TRBJ1-6. The CDR3 is 14 residues long. In germline, CDR1 is SGHAT, CDR2 FQNNGV. The CDR3 spells CASSSLKGNSPLHF.

This sequence joins TRBV3-1 and TRBJ1-5. CDR1 is LGHDT, CDR2 YNNKEL, per germline (reference sequence). This CDR3 region has 13 residues. The CDR3 reads CASSQGLNQPQHF.